The text below deals with one TCR beta chain. Time point noted: newly diagnosed GD, antithyroid drugs for less than 3 months. Isolated PBMC RNA provided the starting material for the TCR library. This specimen belongs to a study of regulatory T cells in long-lasting Graves disease. The trim removed 5 bases at V and 6 bases at J, leaving 5 bases unmatched. Germline V CDR1 and CDR2: MNHEY, SMNVEV (reference sequence). The CDR3 covers 14 residues. According to the study, TCR beta libraries were built with iRepertoire HTBI primers and CDR3-region Arm-PCR. TCRdb reanalysed the multiplex PCR reads using MiXCR and keeps one entry per CDR3 protein. The repertoire includes hundreds of thousands of distinct CDR3 sequences, roughly 16% of them detected once, and 15% to 20% sits in the top ten. These sequences were also reported in another study, on T cells in Graves' hyperthyroidism and ophthalmopathy. That paper states: Patients aged 18 to 65 had newly diagnosed hyperthyroidism lasting under 2 months.

The clonotype comes from a woman in her 30s with Graves disease. The starting material was peripheral blood mononuclear cells (PBMCs), obtained at new diagnosis, from a patient treated with antithyroid drugs. The chain carries TRBV27 and TRBJ1-5, with TRBD1 identical over 9 bases. The CDR3: CASSHTGGGQPQHF. In DNA form, the CDR3 reads TGTGCCAGCAGTCACACAGGGGGCGGTCAGCCCCAGCATTTT.